This T cell receptor beta chain is drawn from a study of human T cells and chemical hapten exposure (dated by TCRdb to the early 2020s). As for the study more broadly: For sensitization, 2% DPC in acetone was applied to an approximately 2 cm by approximately 2 cm area of upper inner arm skin. Patch tests used Finn chambers with 0.01% DPC on the upper back, scored after 6 days by International Contact Dermatitis Research Group standards. Libraries were pooled for sequencing, and variation in per-sample TCR yields was attributed mainly to small differences in library volumes within the pool. Patients additionally received weekly therapeutic DPC doses to the scalp throughout the roughly 25-week study period. For TCR sequencing, blood came from over 25 alopecia patients at anywhere from one to four time points (pre-sensitization, 2, 6 and 24 weeks). Patient blood was sampled pre-sensitization (week 0) and at 2, 6 and about 24 weeks after DPC sensitization. Peripheral blood TCR repertoire changes were tracked in vivo in alopecia patients during primary and secondary sensitization to the hapten diphenylcyclopropenone (DPC). Alopecia areata with under or over 50% scalp involvement, alopecia totalis and alopecia universalis were represented in the patient cohort, which was mostly female. The investigation overall reported the following: Because all patients had alopecia, a presumed autoimmune disease, the immune response of the patients might differ from that of healthy individuals. Repeated subsampling changed both the strength of the expansion versus patch-test correlation and the threshold at which the correlation became significant. Patch test score correlated positively with the number of PT1 expanded TCRs, reaching significance at thresholds 8, 16 and 32 but not at 4. Expanded TCRs formed significantly more large CDR3 similarity clusters than pre-sensitization or healthy control sets, consistent with antigen-driven responses. The number of TCRs above 1 in 1000 frequency did not change with DPC sensitization; there was no evidence of global repertoire structure alterations.

What the time point label conveys for this sample: pre-sensitization, week 0. In the paper's terms, the treatment or condition label means: therapeutic diphenylcyclopropenone sensitization with weekly scalp DPC. Blood at each patch-test visit was drawn before the patch test was applied. Patients were eligible if aged 18 to 70, diagnosed with alopecia and judged suitable for DPC therapy, and pregnant patients were excluded. Unfractionated whole blood was collected in Tempus Blood RNA tubes, and total RNA was extracted from that blood. In its sample, this clonotype was seen many times. This receptor's antigen is unknown. Per-base qualities were not stored, and no clone one base away is much larger. The receptor library was made with RACE. TCRdb names NextSeq 500 as the instrument used. During library preparation, unique molecular identifiers were attached to individual cDNA molecules so that TCRs could be counted in a quantitative, reproducible way. Both TCR alpha and TCR beta chains were sequenced from each blood RNA sample. On the study's bioinformatics: The median number of TCRs per sample was approximately 96,000, ranging from 23,224 to 690,600. V, J and CDR3 annotation of the TCR reads was performed with the Decombinator software suite. To make PS versus PT1 abundance plots, every sample was subsampled to the same number of TCRs (28,000). Expanded TCRs were defined as absent before sensitization and observed at least eight times at the 2-week time point. Starting from the raw public reads, TCRdb applied fastp trimming at Q25, assembled clones with MiXCR and retained in-frame beta chains. Rows with one shared CDR3 protein collapse into an entry with the most common genes and DNA. TCRdb's processing, not the authors', yielded these V and J calls. The sample table lists around 350,000 distinct CDR3 sequences, around 5% of them with a count of one. Jointly, the top ten make up around 8.8% of the sample.

Per the germline V gene, MGHRA is the CDR1 and YSYEKL is the CDR2. The germline V and J ends show losses of 4 bases and 0 bases respectively, and no gene match explains 9 bases of the junction. The CDR3 runs 16 residues from the cysteine to the phenylalanine. CDR3 DNA only is kept here, 48 bases in frame from base 1. Recombination joined TRBV4-1 with TRBJ2-7, and TRBD1 matches 7 of the central bases. This clonotype was obtained from a woman younger than 35 with alopecia areata. Some clones in this sample may be carry-over from other donors' samples. The material sequenced was whole blood, taken in connection with sensitization to the hapten diphenylcyclopropenone (DPC). The encoded CDR3 is CASSPPTGISSYEQYF. The DNA is TGCGCCAGCAGCCCACCGACAGGGATAAGCTCCTACGAGCAGTACTTC.